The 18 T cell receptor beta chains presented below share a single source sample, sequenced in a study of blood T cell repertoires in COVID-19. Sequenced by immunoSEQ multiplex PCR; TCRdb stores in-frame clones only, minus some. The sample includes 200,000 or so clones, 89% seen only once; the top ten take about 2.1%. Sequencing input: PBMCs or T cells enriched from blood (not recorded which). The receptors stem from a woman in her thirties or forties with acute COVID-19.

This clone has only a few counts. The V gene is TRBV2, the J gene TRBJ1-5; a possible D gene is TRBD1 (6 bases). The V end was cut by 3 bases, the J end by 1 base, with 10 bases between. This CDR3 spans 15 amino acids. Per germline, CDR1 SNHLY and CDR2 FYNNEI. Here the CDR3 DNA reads TGTGCCAGCAGTGACAACAGGGCAAGCAATCAGCCCCAGCATTTT. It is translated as CASSDNRASNQPQHF.

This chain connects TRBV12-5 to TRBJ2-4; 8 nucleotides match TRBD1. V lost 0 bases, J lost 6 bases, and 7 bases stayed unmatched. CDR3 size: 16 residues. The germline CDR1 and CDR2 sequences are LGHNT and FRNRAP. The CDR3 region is CASGLVQGATVNIQYF. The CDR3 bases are TGTGCTAGTGGTTTGGTCCAGGGGGCAACAGTAAACATTCAGTACTTC.

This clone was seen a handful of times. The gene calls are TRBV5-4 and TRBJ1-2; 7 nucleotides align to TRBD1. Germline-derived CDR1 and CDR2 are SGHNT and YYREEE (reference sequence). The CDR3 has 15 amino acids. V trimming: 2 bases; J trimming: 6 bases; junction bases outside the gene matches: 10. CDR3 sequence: CASSFPGQPLDGYTF. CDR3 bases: TGTGCCAGCAGCTTCCCGGGACAGCCGCTCGATGGCTACACCTTC. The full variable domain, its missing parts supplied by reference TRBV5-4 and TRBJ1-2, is ETGVTQSPTHLIKTRGQQVTLRCSSQSGHNTVSWYQQALGQGPQFIFQYYREEENGRGNFPPRFSGLQFPNYSSELNVNALELDDSALYLCASSFPGQPLDGYTFGSGTRLTVV.

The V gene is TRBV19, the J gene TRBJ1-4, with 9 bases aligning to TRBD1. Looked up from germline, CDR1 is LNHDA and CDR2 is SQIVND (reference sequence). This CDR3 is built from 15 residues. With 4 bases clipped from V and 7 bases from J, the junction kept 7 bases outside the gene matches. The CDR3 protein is CASSTLGTGSEKLFF. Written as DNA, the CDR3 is TGTGCCAGTAGTACCCTCGGGACAGGGAGTGAAAAACTGTTTTTT.

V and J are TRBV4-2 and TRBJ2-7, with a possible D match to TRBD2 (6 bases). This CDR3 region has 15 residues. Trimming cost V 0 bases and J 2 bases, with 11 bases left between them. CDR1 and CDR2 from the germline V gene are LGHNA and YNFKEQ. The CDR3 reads CASSQDITSPYEQYF. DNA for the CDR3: TGTGCCAGCAGCCAAGATATCACTAGCCCCTACGAGCAGTACTTC.

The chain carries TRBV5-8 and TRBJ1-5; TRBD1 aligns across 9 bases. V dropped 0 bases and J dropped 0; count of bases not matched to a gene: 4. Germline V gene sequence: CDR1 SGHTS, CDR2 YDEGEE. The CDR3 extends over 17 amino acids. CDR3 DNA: TGTGCCAGCAGCTTGGGGACAGGGGTCTATAGCAATCAGCCCCAGCATTTT. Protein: CASSLGTGVYSNQPQHF. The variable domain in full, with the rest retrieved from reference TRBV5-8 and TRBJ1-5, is EAGVTQSPTHLIKTRGQQATLRCSPISGHTSVYWYQQALGLGLQFLLWYDEGEERNRGNFPPRFSGRQFPNYSSELNVNALELEDSALYLCASSLGTGVYSNQPQHFGDGTRLSIL.

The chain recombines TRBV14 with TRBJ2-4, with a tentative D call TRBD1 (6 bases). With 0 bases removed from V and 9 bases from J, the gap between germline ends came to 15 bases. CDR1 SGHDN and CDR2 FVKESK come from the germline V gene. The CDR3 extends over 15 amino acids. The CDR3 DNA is TGTGCCAGCAGCCAAGATCGGACAGTTGGGGCCATTCAGTACTTC. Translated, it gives CASSQDRTVGAIQYF.

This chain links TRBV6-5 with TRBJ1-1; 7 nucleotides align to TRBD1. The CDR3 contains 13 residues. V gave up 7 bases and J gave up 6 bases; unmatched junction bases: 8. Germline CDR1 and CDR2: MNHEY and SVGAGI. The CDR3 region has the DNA TGTGCCAGCAAGAGACAGGGTGGGGCTGAAGCTTTCTTT. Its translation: CASKRQGGAEAFF.

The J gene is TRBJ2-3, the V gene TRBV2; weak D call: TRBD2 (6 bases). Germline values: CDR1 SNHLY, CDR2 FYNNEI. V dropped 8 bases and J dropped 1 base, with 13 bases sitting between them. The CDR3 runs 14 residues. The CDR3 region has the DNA TGTGCCAGCTTTCGGCGGGACCGCACAGATACGCAGTATTTT. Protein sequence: CASFRRDRTDTQYF. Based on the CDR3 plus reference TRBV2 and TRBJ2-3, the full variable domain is EPEVTQTPSHQVTQMGQEVILRCVPISNHLYFYWYRQILGQKVEFLVSFYNNEISEKSEIFDDQFSVERPDGSNFTLKIRSTKLEDSAMYFCASFRRDRTDTQYFGPGTRLTVL.

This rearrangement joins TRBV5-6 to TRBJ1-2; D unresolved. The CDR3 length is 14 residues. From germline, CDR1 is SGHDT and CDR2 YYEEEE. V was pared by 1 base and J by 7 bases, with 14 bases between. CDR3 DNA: TGTGCCAGCAGCTTGCGGGGAGGAGCGGTTGGCTACACCTTC. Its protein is CASSLRGGAVGYTF.

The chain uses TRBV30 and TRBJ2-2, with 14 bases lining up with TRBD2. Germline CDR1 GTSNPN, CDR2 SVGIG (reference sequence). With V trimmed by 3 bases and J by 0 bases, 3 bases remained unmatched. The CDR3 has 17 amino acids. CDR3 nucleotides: TGTGCCTGGAGGGGACTAGCGGGGGATTCGAACACCGGGGAGCTGTTTTTT. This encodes CAWRGLAGDSNTGELFF.

The CDR3 DNA reads TGTGCCACCAGCAGAAGCGGGTCCTACAATGAGCAGTTCTTC. This translates into CATSRSGSYNEQFF. The gene calls are TRBV15 and TRBJ2-1, with D tentatively TRBD2 (6 bases). The germline V gene encodes CDR1 LNHNV and CDR2 YYDKDF (reference sequence). The CDR3 spans 14 residues. With 2 bases removed from V and 1 base from J, the gap between germline ends came to 6 bases.

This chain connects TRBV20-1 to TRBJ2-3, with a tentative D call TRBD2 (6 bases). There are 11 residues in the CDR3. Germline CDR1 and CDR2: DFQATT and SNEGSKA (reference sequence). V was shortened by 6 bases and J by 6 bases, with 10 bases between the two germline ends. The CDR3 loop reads CSAQTSDTQYF. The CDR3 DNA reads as TGCAGTGCCCAAACTAGCGATACGCAGTATTTT.

As DNA, the CDR3 is TGTGCCAGCAGCGTCTACTGGACAGGGGCCTTCAATGAGCAGTTCTTC. Protein: CASSVYWTGAFNEQFF. The gene calls are TRBV9 and TRBJ2-1; 9 bases are shared with TRBD1. This CDR3 region has 16 residues. CDR1 is SGDLS and CDR2 is YYNGEE in the germline V gene. V was pared by 2 bases and J by 6 bases, with 9 bases of the junction left unmatched.

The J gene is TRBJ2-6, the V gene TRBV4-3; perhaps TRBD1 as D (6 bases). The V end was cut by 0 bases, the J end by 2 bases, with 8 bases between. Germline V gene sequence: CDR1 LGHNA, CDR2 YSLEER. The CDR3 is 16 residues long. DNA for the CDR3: TGCGCCAGCAGCCAAGATGAGGGGGCTGGGGCCAACGTCCTGACTTTC. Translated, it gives CASSQDEGAGANVLTF.

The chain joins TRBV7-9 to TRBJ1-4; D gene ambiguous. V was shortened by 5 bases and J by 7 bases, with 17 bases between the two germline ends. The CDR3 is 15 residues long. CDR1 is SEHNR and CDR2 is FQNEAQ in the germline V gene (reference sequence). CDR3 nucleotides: TGTGCCAGCAGCCGGCGGTTCGGGTCGGGTGAAAAACTGTTTTTT. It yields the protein CASSRRFGSGEKLFF.

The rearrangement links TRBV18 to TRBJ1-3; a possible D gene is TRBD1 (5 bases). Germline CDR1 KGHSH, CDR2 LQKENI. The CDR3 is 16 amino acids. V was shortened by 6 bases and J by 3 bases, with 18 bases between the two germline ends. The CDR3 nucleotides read TGTGCCAGCTCCCTTCTGGGAAAGGGGAATGGAAACACCATATATTTT. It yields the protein CASSLLGKGNGNTIYF.

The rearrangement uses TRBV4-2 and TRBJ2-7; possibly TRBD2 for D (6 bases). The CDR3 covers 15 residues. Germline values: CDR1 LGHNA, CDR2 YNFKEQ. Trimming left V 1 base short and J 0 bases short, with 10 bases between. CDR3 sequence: CASSQAGGVSYEQYF. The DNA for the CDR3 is TGTGCCAGCAGCCAAGCAGGAGGGGTCTCCTACGAGCAGTACTTC.